This T cell receptor beta chain was obtained from a study of graft-versus-host responses after intestinal transplantation. Across the whole study: Multivisceral, liver-intestinal, or isolated intestinal transplants were received by the recipients. Findings and limits, study-wide: Recipient marrow showed GvH clones, some seen first in ileum or blood.

As to this clone: This sample includes further DNA sequences coding for the same CDR3.

Method: immunoSEQ multiplex PCR; TCRdb's copy keeps in-frame clones and lacks some. The data show around 19,000 clones, roughly a third seen once. V lost 5 bases and J lost 4, with 14 bases in between. CDR1 is SNHLY, CDR2 FYNNEI, per germline. The CDR3 loop spans 14 amino acids. The source of this sequence is a human patient who was an organ donor for intestinal transplantation. The material was alloreactive CD4+ T cells from a mixed lymphocyte reaction culture, obtained before transplantation. Subset described: CFSE-low proliferating T cells sorted from approximately 6-day pre-transplant mixed lymphocyte reaction (GvH or HvG direction). The rearrangement links TRBV2 to TRBJ1-1; the D gene is possibly TRBD1 (6 bases). The CDR3 nucleotides are TGTGCCAGCAGTCAACAGGGTGGTGGCACTGAAGCTTTCTTT. Its protein is CASSQQGGGTEAFF.